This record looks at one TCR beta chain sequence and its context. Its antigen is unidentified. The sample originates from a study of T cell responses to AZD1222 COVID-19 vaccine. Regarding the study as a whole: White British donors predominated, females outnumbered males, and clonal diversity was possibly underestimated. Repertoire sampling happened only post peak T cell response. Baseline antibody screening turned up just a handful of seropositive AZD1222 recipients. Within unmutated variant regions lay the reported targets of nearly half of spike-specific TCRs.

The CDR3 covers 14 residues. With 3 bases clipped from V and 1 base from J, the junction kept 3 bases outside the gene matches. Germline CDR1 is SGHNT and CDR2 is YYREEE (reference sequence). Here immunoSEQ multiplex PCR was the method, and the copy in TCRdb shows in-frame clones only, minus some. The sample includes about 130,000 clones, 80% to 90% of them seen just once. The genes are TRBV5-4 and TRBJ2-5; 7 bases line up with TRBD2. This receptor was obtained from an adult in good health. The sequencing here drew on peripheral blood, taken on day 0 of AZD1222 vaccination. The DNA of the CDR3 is TGTGCCAGCAGCTGGGACTACCGCCAAGAGACCCAGTACTTC. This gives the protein CASSWDYRQETQYF.